These 9 T cell receptor beta chains came from one sample sequenced in a study of post-analysis software for immune sequencing data. Findings and caveats of the study: In patients, TRBV5-6, TRBV5-1 and TRBV20-1 belonged to five TRBV segments found more frequently than in controls.

Unique molecular identifiers were carried by the TCR beta cDNA libraries. TCRdb re-called the PCR reads through MiXCR, storing one row per CDR3 protein. The sample yields 350,000 to 500,000 distinct CDR3 sequences, 30% to 45% seen once. For these TCRs, the target antigens are not known. The sequenced sample consisted of blood. These receptor sequences come from a girl aged 2 to 9 with multiple sclerosis.

This chain joins TRBV5-1 and TRBJ2-7; D is unclear. V was trimmed by 0 bases and J by 5 bases, leaving 12 bases between them. CDR1 and CDR2 from the germline V gene are SGHRS and YFSETQ. CDR3 length equals 14 residues. CDR3: CASSLVVGNNEQYF. The CDR3 nucleotides read TGCGCCAGCAGCTTGGTTGTAGGGAACAACGAGCAGTACTTC.

This chain uses TRBV7-2 with TRBJ1-5; no clear D. CDR1 is SGHTA and CDR2 is FQGNSA in the germline V gene. The CDR3 contains 15 residues. V lost 4 bases and J lost 3, with 13 bases in between. The CDR3: CASSSRIGYNQPQHF. CDR3 DNA: TGTGCCAGCAGCTCCAGGATAGGGTACAATCAGCCCCAGCATTTT. The whole variable domain, filled in from reference TRBV7-2 and TRBJ1-5, reads GAGVSQSPSNKVTEKGKDVELRCDPISGHTALYWYRQSLGQGLEFLIYFQGNSAPDKSGLPSDRFSAERTGGSVSTLTIQRTQQEDSAVYLCASSSRIGYNQPQHFGDGTRLSIL.

This clonotype was seen a handful of times. The chain couples TRBV18 to TRBJ2-7, with 8 bases aligning to TRBD1. Germline V gene data show CDR1 as KGHSH and CDR2 as LQKENI. The CDR3 covers 15 residues. J gave up 5 bases and V 3 bases, and 9 bases lay outside the gene matches. The CDR3 reads CASSPFRDRPHEQYF. The DNA for the CDR3 is TGTGCCAGCTCACCCTTCCGGGACAGGCCCCACGAGCAGTACTTC.

The chain has TRBV5-6 and TRBJ2-7, with D possibly called TRBD1 or TRBD2 (5 bases each). This CDR3 region has 13 residues. Germline V gives CDR1 SGHDT, CDR2 YYEEEE. Deletions cut 1 base from V and 5 bases from J, with 10 bases between. The CDR3 protein is CASSLPGSDEQYF. The CDR3 DNA sequence: TGTGCCAGCAGCTTGCCAGGGAGCGACGAGCAGTACTTC.

This clonotype was detected only a few times. The V gene is TRBV20-1, the J gene TRBJ2-1; D is unresolved. From germline, CDR1 is DFQATT and CDR2 SNEGSKA (reference sequence). The V end lost 6 bases, the J end lost 3 bases, and 15 bases lay between the germline ends. This CDR3 has 14 residues. CDR3 amino acids: CSAPTSHLYNEQFF. The CDR3 region has the DNA TGCAGTGCCCCGACGTCCCATCTCTACAATGAGCAGTTCTTC.

The chain combines TRBV2 with TRBJ1-1; possible D gene TRBD1, 5 bases. The germline gives CDR1 SNHLY, CDR2 FYNNEI. This CDR3 is 11 amino acids long. V was cut by 8 bases and J by 7 bases, with 11 bases left in between. The DNA for the CDR3 is TGTGCCAGCTGCGTGGGGGGTGAAGCTTTCTTT. It is translated as CASCVGGEAFF.

The V gene is TRBV7-2, the J gene TRBJ2-5, with D possibly matching TRBD2 (5 bases). V was cut by 1 base and J by 4 bases, with 13 bases left in between. The CDR3 spans 15 residues. The germline V gene encodes CDR1 SGHTA and CDR2 FQGNSA. The CDR3 protein is CASSLGLPSGETQYF. CDR3 nucleotides: TGTGCCAGCAGCTTAGGTCTTCCCAGCGGAGAGACCCAGTACTTC.

The table lists this clonotype with a few counts. The chain is built from TRBV20-1 and TRBJ2-1; D uncertain. CDR1 is DFQATT, CDR2 SNEGSKA, per germline (reference sequence). The V and J ends lost 2 bases and 4 bases respectively, with 24 bases between them. This CDR3 is 18 amino acids long. CDR3 bases: TGCAGTGCTAGAATCAGCCGGACGGGTGCCCACACATACAATGAGCAGTTCTTC. It encodes CSARISRTGAHTYNEQFF.

The chain is built from TRBV28 and TRBJ2-3; TRBD2 is a possible D gene (5 bases). The CDR3 loop spans 15 amino acids. Germline values: CDR1 MDHEN, CDR2 SYDVKM. Trimming cost V 10 bases and J 1 base, with 18 bases left between them. CDR3 amino acids: CATDDLSGGTDTQYF. The DNA of the CDR3 is TGTGCCACCGACGATCTAAGCGGAGGCACAGATACGCAGTATTTT.